This T cell receptor (beta chain) was profiled in a study of T cell responses to AZD1222 COVID-19 vaccine. Sequencing used immunoSEQ multiplex PCR; TCRdb keeps in-frame clones, though not all of them. The repertoire holds 130,000 to 150,000 clones, with more than 75% as singletons. V lost 5 bases and J 8 bases, leaving 16 bases between the germline ends. The length of the CDR3 is 13 residues. Per the germline V gene, CDR1 is SGHNT and CDR2 is YYREEE (reference sequence). The material sequenced was peripheral blood, taken on day 0 of MenACWY control vaccination. V and J are TRBV5-4 and TRBJ2-5; no firm D call. The clonotype was recovered from an adult in good health. The CDR3 protein is CASRHREVHTQYF. Written as DNA, the CDR3 is TGTGCCAGCAGGCACAGAGAAGTTCATACCCAGTACTTC.